Below are 12 T cell receptor beta chains sequenced from a single sample in a study of OX40 agonist ivuxolimab in advanced cancers. Sequencing used immunoSEQ multiplex PCR; TCRdb keeps in-frame clones, though not all of them. The sample lists around 12,000 clones, just under 75% occurring once. The input for sequencing was CD4+ or CD8+ T cells sorted from blood, taken in a trial of the OX40 agonist ivuxolimab. The receptor set was obtained from an adult with an advanced solid tumor such as melanoma, head and neck, liver or kidney cancer.

The chain links TRBV11-2 to TRBJ2-7, with D hard to call. Per the germline V gene, CDR1 is SGHAT and CDR2 is FQNNGV. V gave up 2 bases and J gave up 1 base, with 15 bases separating them. The CDR3 runs 16 residues. In DNA, the CDR3 is TGTGCCAGCAGCTTATATTTTGATGGGCCGTCCTACGAGCAGTACTTC. Translation gives CASSLYFDGPSYEQYF. Looking up the rest from reference TRBV11-2 and TRBJ2-7 gives the full variable domain: EAGVAQSPRYKIIEKRQSVAFWCNPISGHATLYWYQQILGQGPKLLIQFQNNGVVDDSQLPKDRFSAERLKGVDSTLKIQPAKLEDSAVYLCASSLYFDGPSYEQYFGPGTRLTVT.

This clone is large by share. The rearrangement links TRBV20-1 to TRBJ1-2, with D possibly being TRBD1 (5 bases). Germline V CDR1 and CDR2: DFQATT, SNEGSKA (reference sequence). This CDR3 is built from 11 residues. The germline V and J ends were trimmed by 6 bases and 12 bases, with 17 bases remaining between them. CDR3 loop: CSARPFWGDTF. Here the CDR3 DNA reads TGCAGTGCCCGACCTTTTTGGGGGGACACCTTC.

Judged by abundance, this clone is large (0.1 to 1%). This chain joins TRBV7-9 and TRBJ1-1; 10 positions match TRBD1. This CDR3 spans 13 amino acids. V lost 10 bases to trimming and J lost 5 bases; unmatched junction nucleotides: 7. Looked up from germline, CDR1 is SEHNR and CDR2 is FQNEAQ (reference sequence). Written as DNA, the CDR3 is TGTGCCACGGGGACAGGGGAGACGACTGAAGCTTTCTTT. Its translation: CATGTGETTEAFF.

The V and J genes are TRBV5-6 and TRBJ2-7, with D perhaps matching TRBD1 (6 bases). From germline, CDR1 is SGHDT and CDR2 YYEEEE. The CDR3 loop spans 17 amino acids. The germline V and J ends were trimmed by 3 bases and 2 bases, with 21 bases remaining between them. CDR3 nucleotide sequence: TGTGCCAGCAGCTGGGGCAGGGGCGCCCCCCAACCCTACGAGCAGTACTTC. This codes for CASSWGRGAPQPYEQYF. Using reference TRBV5-6 and TRBJ2-7 for the parts outside the CDR3, the full variable domain is DAGVTQSPTHLIKTRGQQVTLRCSPKSGHDTVSWYQQALGQGPQFIFQYYEEEERQRGNFPDRFSGHQFPNYSSELNVNALLLGDSALYLCASSWGRGAPQPYEQYFGPGTRLTVT.

This clone was recorded only once. This chain links TRBV7-9 with TRBJ2-1, with D possibly being TRBD2 (7 bases). There are 19 residues in the CDR3. Germline CDR1 and CDR2: SEHNR and FQNEAQ (reference sequence). V was pared by 3 bases and J by 3 bases, with 24 bases between. CDR3 residues: CASSFHATGRGRFYNEQFF. The CDR3 DNA follows: TGTGCCAGCAGCTTTCACGCCACAGGGAGGGGCCGGTTCTACAATGAGCAGTTCTTC.

The gene calls are TRBV27 and TRBJ2-1, with D perhaps TRBD1 or TRBD2 (5 bases each). The germline V gene has CDR1 MNHEY and CDR2 SMNVEV (reference sequence). CDR3 length: 16 amino acids. V was cut by 4 bases and J by 4 bases, with 17 bases left in between. CDR3 in DNA: TGTGCCAGCAGTTCGACAGAGGGCATGGTTTACAATGAGCAGTTCTTC. It translates to CASSSTEGMVYNEQFF.

This clone occurred a few times. The V call is TRBV7-6, the J call TRBJ1-4, with a weak D call TRBD1 (5 bases). The germline V gene has CDR1 SGHVS and CDR2 FNYEAQ. This CDR3 region has 14 residues. The germline V and J ends were trimmed by 5 bases and 7 bases, with 14 bases remaining between them. DNA of the CDR3: TGTGCCAGCAGCCGATCACAGGATCTTGAAAAACTGTTTTTT. Its translation is CASSRSQDLEKLFF.

The chain carries TRBV11-3 and TRBJ1-1; D unresolved. Germline CDR1 is SGHNT and CDR2 is YENEEA. Trimming left V 5 bases short and J 11 bases short, with 24 bases between. The CDR3 extends over 15 amino acids. The CDR3 DNA reads TGTGCCAGCAGCCCACTCTCAGGCTCCTCCCCTCCGGCTTTCTTT. Its translation is CASSPLSGSSPPAFF.

V usage is TRBV9 and J usage is TRBJ2-7; D is undetermined. V lost 4 bases and J 2 bases, leaving 13 bases between the germline ends. Germline assignment: CDR1 SGDLS and CDR2 YYNGEE. This CDR3 region has 14 residues. The DNA for the CDR3 is TGTGCCAGCAGCCAACCACGTAGACCCTACGAGCAGTACTTC. Amino acid sequence: CASSQPRRPYEQYF.

The CDR3 DNA is TGTGCCAGCAGCTATTTGACAGGGGAGCAGTTCTTC. This sequence encodes CASSYLTGEQFF. V usage is TRBV11-3 and J usage is TRBJ2-1; 7 nucleotides align to TRBD1. V dropped 4 bases and J dropped 10; count of bases not matched to a gene: 4. This CDR3 is 12 amino acids long. The germline V gene encodes CDR1 SGHNT and CDR2 YENEEA.

This chain uses TRBV5-6 with TRBJ2-3; TRBD2 matches 11 bases. The CDR3 spans 16 residues. Trimming took 0 bases from V and 2 from J; bases not matched to a gene: 2. The germline V gene encodes CDR1 SGHDT and CDR2 YYEEEE. The CDR3 sequence is CASSLVSGGVTDTQYF. DNA for the CDR3: TGTGCCAGCAGCTTGGTTAGCGGGGGGGTCACAGATACGCAGTATTTT.

J is TRBJ2-7 and V is TRBV6-5; 9 bases match TRBD2. J gave up 2 bases and V 5 bases, and 7 bases lay outside the gene matches. CDR3 length equals 15 residues. Per the germline V gene, CDR1 is MNHEY and CDR2 is SVGAGI. The DNA for the CDR3 is TGTGCCAGCAGTCCCTCGAGCGGGAGGACCTACGAGCAGTACTTC. Translation gives CASSPSSGRTYEQYF.